This passage covers 8 T cell receptor beta chains from one sample sequenced in a study of Graves' ophthalmopathy and Graves' hyperthyroidism. Amplification from RNA transcripts yielded the TCR beta CDR3 regions. RT-PCR was first run with HTBI primers, then multiplex PCR in a second round. TCRdb analysed the multiplex PCR reads with MiXCR anew, one entry per CDR3 protein. The data contain 350,000 or so distinct CDR3 sequences, around a sixth of them singletons. Sequences were obtained from peripheral blood. These receptors were collected from an adult man with Graves' ophthalmopathy.

Ten or more counts support this clonotype. The genes are TRBV6-5 and TRBJ1-5; D is unclear. Germline assignment: CDR1 MNHEY and CDR2 SVGAGI. Trimming pared 0 bases from V and 0 bases from J, leaving 6 bases between. CDR3 length: 15 residues. The CDR3 DNA follows: TGTGCCAGCAGTTACTCGATGGGTAGCAATCAGCCCCAGCATTTT. Protein: CASSYSMGSNQPQHF.

In this sample, this clonotype turned up many times. The chain combines TRBV27 with TRBJ2-2; TRBD1 matches 9 bases. There are 19 residues in the CDR3. Germline values: CDR1 MNHEY, CDR2 SMNVEV (reference sequence). The ends lost 6 bases at V and 0 bases at J; junction bases unmatched: 14. The CDR3 protein is CASRPGQGRSFPNTGELFF. In DNA form, the CDR3 reads TGTGCCAGCAGACCTGGACAGGGGAGAAGCTTCCCGAACACCGGGGAGCTGTTTTTT.

This clonotype occurred many times. The CDR3 coding sequence is TGTGCCAGCAGCGGATCCTACGAGCAGTACTTC. Protein product: CASSGSYEQYF. V is TRBV11-2 and J is TRBJ2-7; D is uncertain. The CDR3 has 11 amino acids. V was trimmed by 5 bases and J by 1 base, leaving 3 bases between them. The germline gives CDR1 SGHAT, CDR2 FQNNGV.

V is TRBV24-1 and J is TRBJ2-7; 13 bases match TRBD2. The germline V gene encodes CDR1 KGHDR and CDR2 SFDVKD. V gave up 4 bases and J gave up 5 bases; unmatched junction bases: 4. The CDR3 is 15 residues long. For the CDR3, the DNA is TGTGCCACCAGTGACCCTGGACTAGCGGGAGACGAGCAGTACTTC. This sequence encodes CATSDPGLAGDEQYF.

This clonotype was seen repeatedly, ten times or more. This chain uses TRBV3-1 with TRBJ1-1; no clear D gene. Germline V gives CDR1 LGHDT, CDR2 YNNKEL (reference sequence). V dropped 4 bases and J dropped 11 bases, with 17 bases sitting between them. The CDR3 has 13 amino acids. The CDR3 DNA sequence: TGTGCCAGCAGCCCATCACCCACTCCCTCGGCTTTCTTT. This sequence encodes CASSPSPTPSAFF.

This clonotype was counted ten times or more. The chain combines TRBV6-1 with TRBJ1-2; 9 bases line up with TRBD1. Germline lookup yields CDR1 MNHNS and CDR2 SASEGT. Trimming at V came to 5 bases and at J to 7 bases, leaving 14 bases not matched to a gene. This CDR3 spans 16 amino acids. CDR3 DNA: TGTGCCAGCAGTATTACACAGGGGGCCGTTCCCGGTGGCTACACCTTC. Amino acids: CASSITQGAVPGGYTF.

In its sample, this clonotype was seen many times. The DNA is left out, because the CDR3 cannot be placed on it with certainty; the CDR3 is given as TCRdb lists it. The chain carries TRBV5-1 and TRBJ2-7; whether TRBD1, the table's D call, matches the DNA was not checked. Germline values: CDR1 SGHRS, CDR2 YFSETQ. The CDR3 length equals 14 residues, ends included. CDR3 amino acids: CASSFSLDTYEQYF.

This clonotype showed up many times. The J gene is TRBJ2-5, the V gene TRBV7-3; D possibly corresponds to TRBD2 (5 bases). CDR1 and CDR2 (germline): SGHTA, FQGTGA. V lost 2 bases and J lost 1, with 14 bases in between. CDR3 length: 16 residues. CDR3 protein: CASSLGPARGQETQYF. The CDR3 region has the DNA TGTGCCAGCAGCTTAGGGCCCGCCCGGGGCCAAGAGACCCAGTACTTC.